The 17 T cell receptor beta chains reported below all come from one sample, sequenced in a study of graft-versus-host responses after intestinal transplantation. Some clones are missing from TCRdb's copy, which holds only in-frame ones; the method was immunoSEQ multiplex PCR. This table holds around 43,000 clones, roughly 91% found once. The source was PBMCs, collected 524 days after transplant. The receptors were sampled from a human patient who received an intestinal transplant, so some T cells may come from the graft donor.

The V gene is TRBV28, the J gene TRBJ2-7; D gene ambiguous. Trimming stripped 3 bases from V and 2 bases from J, with 5 bases between. The CDR3 extends over 12 amino acids. The germline gives CDR1 MDHEN, CDR2 SYDVKM. Here the CDR3 DNA reads TGTGCCAGCAGTTTGCAGACCTACGAGCAGTACTTC. This gives the protein CASSLQTYEQYF.

The CDR3 nucleotides read TGTGCCAGCAGCGTAGACAGGGGCGGGCAGCCCCAGCATTTT. Translating it yields CASSVDRGGQPQHF. The chain uses TRBV7-8 and TRBJ1-5; 8 bases are shared with TRBD1. The V segment lost 5 bases and the J segment 7 bases; nucleotides outside the gene matches: 7. CDR3 length: 14 residues. The germline V gene has CDR1 SGHVS and CDR2 FQNEAQ.

The chain employs TRBV11-3 and TRBJ1-4; D is undetermined. Trimming left V 5 bases short and J 4 bases short, with 11 bases between. The CDR3 extends over 14 amino acids. The germline gives CDR1 SGHNT, CDR2 YENEEA. CDR3 nucleotides: TGTGCCAGCAGCCGTCACTTTTTTAATGAAAAACTGTTTTTT. Amino acids: CASSRHFFNEKLFF.

This chain joins TRBV9 and TRBJ2-1; TRBD1 aligns across 8 bases. The ends lost 4 bases at V and 7 bases at J; junction bases unmatched: 1. The length of the CDR3 is 12 residues. Germline assignment: CDR1 SGDLS and CDR2 YYNGEE. CDR3 sequence: CASSRQGNEQFF. The CDR3 DNA reads TGTGCCAGCAGCCGACAGGGGAATGAGCAGTTCTTC.

The V and J genes are TRBV14 and TRBJ1-4; D is unclear. The CDR3 consists of 16 residues. Germline V gene lookup returns CDR1 SGHDN and CDR2 FVKESK. The V end lost 0 bases, the J end lost 10 bases, and 18 bases lay between the germline ends. This CDR3 is CASSQELIGPYVKLFF. The CDR3 region has the DNA TGTGCCAGCAGCCAAGAATTAATAGGGCCCTACGTAAAACTGTTTTTT.

The chain has TRBV4-2 and TRBJ2-1, with D unclear. Germline V gene lookup returns CDR1 LGHNA and CDR2 YNFKEQ. V was pared by 4 bases and J by 2 bases, with 12 bases between. There are 15 residues in the CDR3. This CDR3 reads CASSRARSAYNEQFF. Here the CDR3 DNA reads TGTGCCAGCAGCCGAGCCCGGTCCGCCTACAATGAGCAGTTCTTC.

The chain recombines TRBV7-2 with TRBJ1-1, with D perhaps matching TRBD1 (5 bases). Germline V gives CDR1 SGHTA, CDR2 FQGNSA. V dropped 5 bases and J dropped 0 bases, with 13 bases sitting between them. This CDR3 is 15 amino acids long. The CDR3 sequence: CASSQPGRMNTEAFF. In DNA, the CDR3 is TGTGCCAGCAGCCAACCGGGACGGATGAACACTGAAGCTTTCTTT.

This rearrangement joins TRBV28 to TRBJ2-1; D unresolved. The germline V and J ends were trimmed by 6 bases and 15 bases, with 18 bases remaining between them. This CDR3 region has 12 residues. Germline CDR1 and CDR2: MDHEN and SYDVKM. The CDR3 nucleotides read TGTGCCAGCAGCACTCTAAGGGCTAGTTGGTTCTTC. This sequence encodes CASSTLRASWFF.

The V and J genes are TRBV4-1 and TRBJ2-5, with D possibly matching TRBD1 (5 bases). V dropped 0 bases and J dropped 5 bases, with 13 bases sitting between them. CDR3 length equals 15 residues. Germline lookup yields CDR1 MGHRA and CDR2 YSYEKL. CDR3 DNA sequence: TGCGCCAGCAGCCAAGATTCGGCAGGGTGGGAGACCCAGTACTTC. It is translated as CASSQDSAGWETQYF.

This rearrangement joins TRBV7-9 to TRBJ2-7; D is uncertain. CDR3 length equals 9 residues. The V end was cut by 8 bases, the J end by 6 bases, with 5 bases between. Germline lookup yields CDR1 SEHNR and CDR2 FQNEAQ (reference sequence). The CDR3 sequence is CASGLEQYF. DNA for the CDR3: TGTGCCAGCGGCCTCGAGCAGTACTTC.

The V gene is TRBV10-2, the J gene TRBJ2-3; D gene ambiguous. The germline CDR1 and CDR2 sequences are WSHSY and SAAADI. The CDR3 is made up of 13 amino acids. V was shortened by 3 bases and J by 2 bases, with 6 bases between the two germline ends. CDR3 amino acids: CASSDGVTDTQYF. CDR3 nucleotides: TGCGCCAGCAGTGACGGTGTCACAGATACGCAGTATTTT.

This chain links TRBV27 with TRBJ2-3; TRBD1 matches 8 bases. Germline CDR1 reads MNHEY; CDR2 reads SMNVEV (reference sequence). Trimming removed 2 bases from V and 4 bases from J; junction bases left unmatched: 5. The CDR3 loop spans 15 amino acids. The CDR3 reads CASSLQGARADTQYF. Written as DNA, the CDR3 is TGTGCCAGCAGTTTACAGGGGGCGAGAGCAGATACGCAGTATTTT.

The V call is TRBV18, the J call TRBJ2-5; D gene unclear. The CDR3 contains 13 residues. Germline assignment: CDR1 KGHSH and CDR2 LQKENI. Trimming cost V 3 bases and J 4 bases, with 9 bases left between them. CDR3 nucleotides: TGTGCCAGCTCACCCAAATTATCAGAGACCCAGTACTTC. Its protein is CASSPKLSETQYF.

This chain links TRBV5-4 with TRBJ2-7; 9 bases are a match to TRBD2. The CDR3 is made up of 15 amino acids. Germline assignment: CDR1 SGHNT and CDR2 YYREEE (reference sequence). After removal of 4 bases from V and 4 bases from J, the junction contained 9 bases not matched to a gene. CDR3 in amino acids: CASSPWAGGRYEQYF. CDR3 DNA: TGTGCCAGCAGCCCCTGGGCGGGAGGGCGATACGAGCAGTACTTC.

CDR3 in DNA: TGTGCCAGCAGTGAAGCGGTTGGATCCGTCGGTGATGAGCAGTTCTTC. It translates to CASSEAVGSVGDEQFF. The chain uses TRBV6-1 and TRBJ2-1; no reliable D call. This CDR3 region has 16 residues. Trimming cost V 0 bases and J 8 bases, with 17 bases left between them. Per germline, CDR1 MNHNS and CDR2 SASEGT.

The J gene is TRBJ2-2, the V gene TRBV9; no firm D call. CDR1 SGDLS and CDR2 YYNGEE come from the germline V gene. This CDR3 is 12 amino acids long. Trimming removed 4 bases from V and 2 bases from J, with 3 bases in between. As DNA, the CDR3 is TGTGCCAGCAGCCCAAACACCGGGGAGCTGTTTTTT. Protein sequence: CASSPNTGELFF.

The gene calls are TRBV11-2 and TRBJ2-1; either TRBD1 or TRBD2 may supply D (6 bases each). V was trimmed by 4 bases and J by 12 bases, leaving 16 bases between them. The length of the CDR3 is 13 residues. Per germline, CDR1 SGHAT and CDR2 FQNNGV. For the CDR3, the DNA is TGTGCCAGCAGCTACCCACAGGGACTGGGGCAGTTCTTC. This translates into CASSYPQGLGQFF.